The 18 T cell receptor beta chains below all came from one sample that was sequenced in a study of cytomegalovirus exposure and HLA in healthy donors. PCR primers comprised 60 Vbeta and 13 Jbeta primers. TCRdb's copy holds only in-frame clones and misses some; the assay was immunoSEQ multiplex PCR. The sample has 250,000 to 350,000 clones, 86% seen once. The sample taken for sequencing was PBMCs. Receptors were obtained from a man aged 40-50 years in good health and CMV-seropositive.

The chain employs TRBV11-2 and TRBJ2-3, with D possibly being TRBD1 (5 bases). Germline-derived CDR1 and CDR2 are SGHAT and FQNNGV. V was cut by 4 bases and J by 4 bases, with 9 bases left in between. There are 13 residues in the CDR3. The CDR3 DNA is TGTGCCAGCAGCTCGGCAGGGCCAGATACGCAGTATTTT. This sequence encodes CASSSAGPDTQYF.

CDR3 amino acids: CATSRGGSPYEQYF. The CDR3 coding sequence is TGTGCCACCAGCAGAGGTGGCAGTCCCTACGAGCAGTACTTC. This rearrangement joins TRBV15 to TRBJ2-7; D ambiguous. This CDR3 has 14 residues. Germline CDR1 reads LNHNV; CDR2 reads YYDKDF (reference sequence). The V end lost 1 base, the J end lost 2 bases, and 9 bases lay between the germline ends.

This clone was detected once. The V gene is TRBV7-9, the J gene TRBJ2-7; 10 nucleotides match TRBD1. The CDR3 runs to 16 residues. CDR1 is SEHNR, CDR2 FQNEAQ, per germline (reference sequence). Losses at the gene ends were 4 bases for V and 3 bases for J; bases not matched to a gene: 9. CDR3 region: CASSSPPGQGDYEQYF. The CDR3 coding sequence is TGTGCCAGCAGCTCGCCCCCCGGACAGGGGGACTACGAGCAGTACTTC.

The rearrangement uses TRBV6-5 and TRBJ2-5, with 7 bases that match TRBD1. There are 15 residues in the CDR3. V was clipped by 4 bases and J by 5 bases; unmatched bases: 10. Germline lookup yields CDR1 MNHEY and CDR2 SVGAGI. CDR3 loop: CASSSDRKRFETQYF. DNA for the CDR3: TGTGCCAGCAGTTCGGACAGGAAACGCTTTGAGACCCAGTACTTC.

The CDR3 sequence: CASRFLSGTGELFF. CDR3 coding DNA: TGTGCCAGCAGGTTCCTTTCGGGAACCGGGGAGCTGTTTTTT. The chain couples TRBV27 to TRBJ2-2; tentative D call: TRBD2 (5 bases). Germline assignment: CDR1 MNHEY and CDR2 SMNVEV (reference sequence). Trimming took 6 bases from V and 5 from J, leaving 13 bases between them. The CDR3 runs to 14 residues.

The genes are TRBV2 and TRBJ2-7; 9 nucleotides agree with TRBD1. The CDR3 runs 12 residues. Trimming removed 6 bases from V and 6 bases from J; junction bases left unmatched: 3. Germline V CDR1 and CDR2: SNHLY, FYNNEI. The CDR3 DNA sequence: TGTGCCAGCAGAGGACAGGGGCCCGAGCAGTACTTC. It codes for CASRGQGPEQYF.

The chain has TRBV28 and TRBJ1-2, with a possible D match to TRBD1 (5 bases). With 11 bases removed from V and 7 bases from J, the gap between germline ends came to 14 bases. From germline, CDR1 is MDHEN and CDR2 SYDVKM. The CDR3 runs to 11 residues. CDR3 DNA: TGTGCCGGGGGGGGATTGGGTGGCTACACCTTC. This translates into CAGGGLGGYTF.

This chain links TRBV4-2 with TRBJ2-1; 8 nucleotides align to TRBD2. Looked up from germline, CDR1 is LGHNA and CDR2 is YNFKEQ. This CDR3 comprises 18 residues. V dropped 1 base and J dropped 4; count of bases not matched to a gene: 12. As DNA, the CDR3 is TGTGCCAGCAGCCAAGTTTTTACGACGGGAGGGGGATACAATGAGCAGTTCTTC. Its translation is CASSQVFTTGGGYNEQFF.

The CDR3 sequence is CAIRRTGEKDTEAFF. CDR3 coding DNA: TGTGCCATCAGGCGGACAGGGGAAAAGGACACTGAAGCTTTCTTT. The genes are TRBV10-3 and TRBJ1-1, with 9 bases fitting TRBD1. Per the germline V gene, CDR1 is ENHRY and CDR2 is SYGVKD. The CDR3 contains 15 residues. Germline trimming cut 6 bases from V and 3 bases from J; bases unmatched to any gene: 8.

V gene TRBV27 combines with J gene TRBJ2-1; 10 nucleotides agree with TRBD2. Germline trimming cut 5 bases from V and 8 bases from J; bases unmatched to any gene: 9. Germline V gives CDR1 MNHEY, CDR2 SMNVEV (reference sequence). This CDR3 contains 15 residues. The CDR3 is CASSLLSGGGDEQFF. Here the CDR3 DNA reads TGTGCCAGCAGTCTACTGAGCGGGGGGGGTGATGAGCAGTTCTTC.

The rearrangement uses TRBV4-2 and TRBJ2-7; TRBD2 is a possible D gene (5 bases). The V gene lost 3 bases and the J gene lost 7 bases, with 22 bases spanning the gap. This CDR3 is built from 16 residues. Germline loops: CDR1 LGHNA, CDR2 YNFKEQ. The DNA for the CDR3 is TGTGCCAGCAGCCACCACGGACGCGAAGCGCCGGGGGAGCAGTACTTC. Amino acid sequence: CASSHHGREAPGEQYF.

This chain uses TRBV5-1 with TRBJ2-5; 8 bases line up with TRBD2. The J call is doubtful: the DNA matches TRBJ2-7 better. CDR1 SGHRS and CDR2 YFSETQ come from the germline V gene. The CDR3 extends over 14 amino acids. CDR3 protein: CASSLPGTRNEQYF. As DNA, the CDR3 is TGCGCCAGCAGCCTCCCCGGGACTAGAAACGAGCAGTACTTC.

The V and J genes are TRBV4-1 and TRBJ2-1; 10 bases fit TRBD1. This CDR3 is built from 17 residues. Germline CDR1 MGHRA, CDR2 YSYEKL. With 0 bases clipped from V and 9 bases from J, the junction kept 11 bases outside the gene matches. The CDR3 loop reads CASSQERGTGAITEQFF. The CDR3 DNA is TGCGCCAGCAGCCAAGAACGTGGGACAGGGGCCATAACTGAGCAGTTCTTC.

This chain uses TRBV2 with TRBJ2-1; 9 bases are shared with TRBD2. Germline V gene lookup returns CDR1 SNHLY and CDR2 FYNNEI. Trimming took 10 bases from V and 5 from J; bases not matched to a gene: 6. The CDR3 runs 13 residues. CDR3 loop: CATNSGRHNEQFF. DNA for the CDR3: TGTGCCACTAATAGCGGGAGACACAATGAGCAGTTCTTC.

V usage is TRBV29-1 and J usage is TRBJ2-7; 7 bases line up with TRBD1. The V gene's germline CDR1 is SQVTM and CDR2 ANQGSEA. J lost 0 bases, V lost 1 base, and 6 bases had no gene match. This CDR3 has 15 residues. For the CDR3, the DNA is TGCAGCGTTGAAGGGGACAGCGATAGCTCCTACGAGCAGTACTTC. This translates into CSVEGDSDSSYEQYF.

The rearrangement uses TRBV7-9 and TRBJ2-3; D might be TRBD2 (5 bases). V was pared by 4 bases and J by 0 bases, with 11 bases between. CDR1 and CDR2 (germline): SEHNR, FQNEAQ (reference sequence). The CDR3 loop spans 15 amino acids. The CDR3 loop is CASSSSWTSTDTQYF. As DNA, the CDR3 is TGTGCCAGCAGCTCGTCTTGGACTAGCACAGATACGCAGTATTTT.

DNA of the CDR3: TGTGCCAGCAGCTTGGGACAGCAGAATGGCTACACCTTC. Translation: CASSLGQQNGYTF. This sequence joins TRBV7-9 and TRBJ1-2; TRBD1 aligns across 7 bases. The CDR3 is 13 amino acids. The V and J ends lost 3 bases and 6 bases, in that order; junction bases with no gene match: 4. From germline, CDR1 is SEHNR and CDR2 FQNEAQ (reference sequence).

About this clone: Germline and junction disagree at one end, which may indicate a read error. The rearrangement uses TRBV28 and TRBJ2-5; 7 bases map to TRBD1. This CDR3 region has 13 residues. Per the germline V gene, CDR1 is MDHEN and CDR2 is SYDVKM. CDR3 region: CASSLYSDRAPHF. In DNA form, the CDR3 reads TGTGCCAGCAGTTTATACTCTGACAGGGCGCCTCACTTC.